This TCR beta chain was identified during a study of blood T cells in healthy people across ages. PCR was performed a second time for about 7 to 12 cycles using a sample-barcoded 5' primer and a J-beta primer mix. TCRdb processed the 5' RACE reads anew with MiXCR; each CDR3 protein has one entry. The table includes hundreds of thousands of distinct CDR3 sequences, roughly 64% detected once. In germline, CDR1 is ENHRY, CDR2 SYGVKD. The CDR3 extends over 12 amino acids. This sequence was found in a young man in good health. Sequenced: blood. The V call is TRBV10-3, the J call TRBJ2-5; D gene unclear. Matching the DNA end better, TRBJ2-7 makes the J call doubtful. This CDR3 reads CAISESQFEQYF. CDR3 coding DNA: TGTGCCATCAGTGAGTCCCAGTTCGAGCAGTACTTC.